This paragraph reports one T cell receptor (beta chain). This specimen belongs to a study of blood T cell repertoires in COVID-19. The CDR3 contains 12 residues. Germline V gene sequence: CDR1 SQVTM, CDR2 ANQGSEA. V gave up 7 bases and J gave up 5 bases; unmatched junction bases: 8. The assay was immunoSEQ multiplex PCR, and TCRdb's table has in-frame clones only and misses some. The repertoire holds approximately 170,000 clones, with more than 80% as singletons. This chain uses TRBV29-1 with TRBJ2-7; 7 positions agree with TRBD1. The clonotype comes from a man aged 45-60 years who had recovered from COVID-19. Sequencing was done on a sample of PBMCs or T cells enriched from blood (not recorded which). The CDR3 DNA reads TGCAGCGCTGATACAGGGACAGACGAGCAGTACTTC. Translating it yields CSADTGTDEQYF.